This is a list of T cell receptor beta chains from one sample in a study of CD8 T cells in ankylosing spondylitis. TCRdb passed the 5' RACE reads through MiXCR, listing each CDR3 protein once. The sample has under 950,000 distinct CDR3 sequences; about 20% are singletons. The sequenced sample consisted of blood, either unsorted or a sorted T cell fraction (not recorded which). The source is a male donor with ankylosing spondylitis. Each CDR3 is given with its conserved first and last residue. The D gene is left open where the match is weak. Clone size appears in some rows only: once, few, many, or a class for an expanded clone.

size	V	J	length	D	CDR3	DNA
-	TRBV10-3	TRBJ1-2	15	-	CAISESTGKSVGYTF	TGTGCCATCAGTGAGTCGACGGGAAAGAGTGTTGGCTACACCTTC
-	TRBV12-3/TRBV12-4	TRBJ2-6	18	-	CASSFKGSSFSGANVLTF	TGTGCCAGCAGTTTTAAGGGGTCCTCTTTCTCTGGGGCCAACGTCCTGACTTTC
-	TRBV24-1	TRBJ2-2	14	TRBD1	CAVRGTGQIGELFF	TGTGCCGTTAGAGGGACAGGGCAAATCGGGGAGCTGTTTTTT
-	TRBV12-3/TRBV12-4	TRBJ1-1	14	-	CASSSPLGDTEAFF	TGTGCCAGCAGTTCCCCGCTGGGTGACACTGAAGCTTTCTTT
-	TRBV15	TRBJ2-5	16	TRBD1	CATSREKGQGEGTQYF	TGTGCCACCAGCAGAGAAAAGGGACAGGGGGAGGGGACCCAGTACTTC
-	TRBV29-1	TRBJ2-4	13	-	CSVLGTPKNIQYF	TGCAGCGTCCTCGGGACACCGAAAAACATTCAGTACTTC
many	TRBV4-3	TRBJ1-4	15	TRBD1	CASSQEDRVNEKLFF	TGCGCCAGCAGCCAAGAGGACAGGGTTAATGAAAAACTGTTTTTT
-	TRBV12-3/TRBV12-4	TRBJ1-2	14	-	CASSLGQINYGYTF	TGTGCCAGCAGTTTAGGACAGATTAACTATGGCTACACCTTC
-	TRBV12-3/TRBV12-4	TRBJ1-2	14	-	CASSLPGANYGYTF	TGTGCCAGCAGCTTACCCGGGGCTAACTATGGCTACACCTTC
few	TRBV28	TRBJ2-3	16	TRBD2	CASSTPSGRDTDTQYF	TGTGCCAGCAGCACACCTAGCGGAAGGGACACAGATACGCAGTATTTT
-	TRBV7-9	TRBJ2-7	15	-	CASSLPSGTVYEQYF	TGTGCCAGCAGCCTTCCGTCGGGGACGGTCTACGAGCAGTACTTC
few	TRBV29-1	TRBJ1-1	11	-	CSVARGTEAFF	TGCAGCGTTGCTCGCGGGACGGAAGCTTTCTTT
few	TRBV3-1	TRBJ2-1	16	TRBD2	CASSQLAGGIYNEQFF	TGTGCCAGCAGCCAGCTAGCGGGAGGGATCTACAATGAGCAGTTCTTC
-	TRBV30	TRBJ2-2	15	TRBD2	CAWRAPGLFTGELFF	TGTGCCTGGAGGGCGCCGGGACTATTCACCGGGGAGCTGTTTTTT
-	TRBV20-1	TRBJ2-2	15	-	CSARLAGLNTGELFF	TGCAGTGCTAGACTGGCTGGACTGAACACCGGGGAGCTGTTTTTT
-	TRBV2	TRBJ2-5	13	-	CASSDPNQETQYF	TGTGCCAGCAGTGACCCTAACCAAGAGACCCAGTACTTC
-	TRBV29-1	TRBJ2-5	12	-	CSGSSGEETQYF	TGCAGCGGCTCCAGTGGAGAAGAGACCCAGTACTTC
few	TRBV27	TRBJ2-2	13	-	CASKAAYTGELFF	TGTGCCAGCAAAGCTGCCTACACCGGGGAGCTGTTTTTT
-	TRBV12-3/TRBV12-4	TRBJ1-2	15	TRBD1	CASSFAAGGNYGYTF	TGTGCCAGCAGTTTCGCGGCAGGGGGGAACTATGGCTACACCTTC
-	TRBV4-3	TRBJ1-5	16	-	CASSQDFTGLDQPQHF	TGCGCCAGCAGCCAAGATTTTACAGGGCTAGATCAGCCCCAGCATTTT
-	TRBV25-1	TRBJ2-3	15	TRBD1	CASSEADRRTDTQYF	TGTGCCAGCAGTGAAGCGGACAGGCGCACAGATACGCAGTATTTT
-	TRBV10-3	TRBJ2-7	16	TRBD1	CAISPRTGTGMEEQYF	TGTGCCATCAGCCCTAGAACCGGGACAGGGATGGAGGAGCAGTACTTC
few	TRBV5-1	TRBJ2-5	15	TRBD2	CASSAGLAGEETQYF	TGCGCCAGCAGCGCGGGACTAGCGGGAGAAGAGACCCAGTACTTC
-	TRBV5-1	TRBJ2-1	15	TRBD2	CASSYTGGWVNEQFF	TGCGCCAGCAGCTACACCGGGGGGTGGGTGAATGAGCAGTTCTTC
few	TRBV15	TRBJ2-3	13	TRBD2	CATSGGKRELRFF	TGTGCCACCAGCGGGGGGAAGCGGGAGCTCAGGTTTTTT
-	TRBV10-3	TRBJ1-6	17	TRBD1	CAISGTALLSYNSPLHF	TGTGCCATCTCCGGGACAGCCCTTCTCTCCTATAATTCACCCCTCCACTTT
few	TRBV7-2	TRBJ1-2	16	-	CASSLDPAVSNYGYTF	TGTGCCAGCAGCTTAGATCCAGCAGTCTCTAACTATGGCTACACCTTC
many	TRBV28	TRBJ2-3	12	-	CASSSGTYTQYF	TGTGCCAGCAGTTCTGGGACCTATACGCAGTATTTT
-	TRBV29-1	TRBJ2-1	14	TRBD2	CSVEVDLAGDEQFF	TGCAGCGTTGAGGTGGATCTAGCGGGAGATGAGCAGTTCTTC
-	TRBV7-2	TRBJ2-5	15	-	CASSLDRRVLETQYF	TGTGCCAGCAGCTTAGACCGCAGGGTACTAGAGACCCAGTACTTC
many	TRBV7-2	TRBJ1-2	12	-	CASSLVGGGYTF	TGTGCCAGCAGCTTAGTTGGGGGTGGCTACACCTTC
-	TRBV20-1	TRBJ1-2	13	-	CSASSRGLYGYTF	TGCAGTGCTAGTAGCAGGGGCCTTTATGGCTACACCTTC
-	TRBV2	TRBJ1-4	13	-	CASLKGPGEKLFF	TGTGCCAGCCTAAAGGGACCGGGCGAAAAACTGTTTTTT
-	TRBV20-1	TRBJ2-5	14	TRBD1	CSARELGQQETQYF	TGCAGTGCTAGAGAACTGGGACAGCAAGAGACCCAGTACTTC
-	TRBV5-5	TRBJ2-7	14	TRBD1	CASSSGGTNYEQYF	TGTGCCAGCAGCTCAGGGGGCACCAACTACGAGCAGTACTTC
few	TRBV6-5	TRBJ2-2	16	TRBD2	CASSYELAGDTGELFF	TGTGCCAGCAGTTACGAGTTAGCGGGGGACACCGGGGAGCTGTTTTTT
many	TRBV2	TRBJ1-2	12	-	CASSLNRAGYTF	TGTGCCAGCAGTCTAAACAGGGCTGGCTACACCTTC
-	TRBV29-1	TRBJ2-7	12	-	CSVEDISYEQYF	TGCAGCGTTGAAGACATCAGCTACGAGCAGTACTTC
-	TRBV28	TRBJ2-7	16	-	CASSTRMKETTVEQYF	TGTGCCAGCAGCACACGGATGAAGGAGACTACGGTGGAGCAGTACTTC
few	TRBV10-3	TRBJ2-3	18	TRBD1	CAISESRGNGGYTDTQYF	TGTGCCATCAGTGAGTCCAGGGGGAATGGCGGGTACACAGATACGCAGTATTTT
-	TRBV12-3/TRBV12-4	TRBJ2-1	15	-	CASTWGTFSYNEQFF	TGTGCCAGCACTTGGGGGACCTTCTCCTACAATGAGCAGTTCTTC
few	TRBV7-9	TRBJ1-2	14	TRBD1	CASSLSTGGHGYTF	TGTGCCAGCAGCTTATCGACAGGGGGCCATGGCTACACCTTC
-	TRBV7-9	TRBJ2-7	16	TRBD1	CASSPGTASSVEEQYF	TGTGCCAGCAGCCCCGGGACAGCCTCATCTGTGGAGGAGCAGTACTTC
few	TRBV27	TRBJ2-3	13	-	CASSSLPTDTQYF	TGTGCCAGCAGTTCGCTCCCCACAGATACGCAGTATTTT
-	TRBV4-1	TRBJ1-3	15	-	CASGARVESGNTIYF	TGCGCCAGCGGAGCCAGGGTTGAATCTGGAAACACCATATATTTT
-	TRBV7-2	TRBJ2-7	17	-	CASSLWGRRARRDEQYF	TGTGCCAGCAGCTTATGGGGTCGAAGGGCCAGAAGGGACGAGCAGTACTTC
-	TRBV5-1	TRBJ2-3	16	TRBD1	CASSPSDRGSTDTQYF	TGCGCCAGCAGCCCCTCGGACAGGGGTAGCACAGATACGCAGTATTTT
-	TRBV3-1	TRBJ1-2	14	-	CASSQEGRPGPYSF	TGTGCCAGCAGCCAAGAGGGGCGGCCAGGGCCGTACTCCTTC
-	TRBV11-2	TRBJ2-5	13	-	CASSRRGRETQYF	TGTGCCAGCAGCCGGCGAGGGAGGGAGACCCAGTACTTC
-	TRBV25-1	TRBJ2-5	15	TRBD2	CASSDPGLAVETQYF	TGTGCCAGCAGTGACCCGGGACTAGCAGTGGAGACCCAGTACTTC